This TCR beta chain was retrieved from a study of lung T cells in sarcoidosis with Löfgren's syndrome. The study, taken as a whole, reports: Shared TRAV12-1 and TRBV2 CDR3 motifs across Löfgren's syndrome patients reportedly suggested public CD4+ TCRs. TRAV12-1 and TRBV2 were reportedly most expanded in Löfgren's patients.

The CDR3 is made up of 15 amino acids. Germline V lookup: CDR1 SEHNR, CDR2 FQNEAQ (reference sequence). MiXCR, run by TCRdb on the reads, gives a single entry per CDR3 protein. The sample lists about 19,000 distinct CDR3 sequences, over 20% occurring once. For this clonotype: The antigen remains unidentified. Its ends do not fully match the called genes, so a read error is possible.

This rearrangement joins TRBV7-9 to TRBJ2-7; D may match TRBD1 or TRBD2 (6 bases each). The sequence was collected from a human donor with sarcoidosis (Löfgren's syndrome or another form), or a control subject (not recorded which). Sample: CD4+ T cells from bronchoalveolar lavage. The CDR3 nucleotides are TGTGCCAGCAGCTTATCGGGGGCAGTTCCTAGGGAGCGGTACTTC. This sequence encodes CASSLSGAVPRERYF. The full variable domain, completed using reference TRBV7-9 and TRBJ2-7, is DTGVSQNPRHKITKRGQNVTFRCDPISEHNRLYWYRQTLGQGPEFLTYFQNEAQLEKSRLLSDRFSAERPKGSFSTLEIQRTEQGDSAMYLCASSLSGAVPRERYFGPGTRLTVT.